This TCR beta chain was sequenced during a study of vaccination and CD4 T cells after COVID-19. Study-wide background: The stimulating agents, overlapping spike peptides, came from SARS-CoV-2, HCoV-NL63, HCoV-OC43 and HCoV-229E.

Sequenced with the Oncomine TCR Beta short-read assay was DNA taken from cultured CD4+ T cells. TCRdb itself ran the PCR reads through MiXCR, one entry per CDR3 protein. This table has about 21,000 distinct CDR3 sequences, 35% to 50% appearing once. This sample's treatment: approximately 10-day PBMC culture with coronavirus spike peptide pools or control peptides (ViraFEST assay). This clonotype is categorized as medium-sized. Its antigen is unidentified. This clonotype originated in a human donor who had recovered from COVID-19. The sequences come from CD4+ T cells from blood, cultured in vitro, collected after SARS-CoV-2 vaccination.

CDR3 amino acids: CAISDGQGLDTEAFF. The CDR3 nucleotides are TGTGCCATCAGTGACGGACAGGGGTTAGACACTGAAGCTTTCTTT. V is TRBV10-3 and J is TRBJ1-1; 9 bases are a match to TRBD1. The V segment lost 3 bases and the J segment 3 bases; nucleotides outside the gene matches: 5. Germline CDR1 ENHRY, CDR2 SYGVKD. This CDR3 has 15 amino acids.